The 30 T cell receptor beta chains below all came from one sample that was sequenced in a study of beta chain features in type 1 diabetes. Study results and limitations: The study found moderately but significantly shorter TCRB CDR3s in all four CD4+ subsets of Type 1 diabetes patients.

For these TCRs, the target antigens are not known. cDNA synthesis used the whole RNA isolate, giving expressed TCRB sequences. Only in-frame clones appear in the TCRdb table, and some are missing; sequencing was by immunoSEQ multiplex PCR. Among hundreds of thousands of clones, 11% to 15% were seen once, and the ten largest hold 0.03% to 0.045%. What was sequenced was naive CD4+ T cells from blood. The receptors derive from a man between 18 and 29 years old with type 1 diabetes.

The table lists this clone with a few counts. Other nucleotide sequences from this sample produce the same CDR3. CDR3 coding DNA: TGTGCCAGCAGCTTTAGCTACGAGCAGTACTTC. Its translation is CASSFSYEQYF. The chain combines TRBV11-2 with TRBJ2-7; D is uncertain. Trimming stripped 3 bases from V and 3 bases from J, with 3 bases between. CDR1 is SGHAT, CDR2 FQNNGV, per germline. This CDR3 contains 11 residues.

V is TRBV5-1 and J is TRBJ2-2; 8 bases agree with TRBD2. Germline CDR1 reads SGHRS; CDR2 reads YFSETQ. Germline trimming cut 2 bases from V and 0 bases from J; bases unmatched to any gene: 9. CDR3 size: 18 residues. The CDR3 spells CASSFWASGFANTGELFF. The CDR3 bases are TGCGCCAGCAGCTTTTGGGCTAGCGGGTTCGCGAACACCGGGGAGCTGTTTTTT.

To note about this clone: Other DNA sequences from this sample encode an identical CDR3 as well. This chain links TRBV30 with TRBJ1-1; D may be TRBD1 (5 bases). The CDR3 spans 13 residues. The ends were cut back, 2 bases at V and 3 bases at J, with 10 bases in the middle. CDR1 and CDR2 from the germline V gene are GTSNPN and SVGIG (reference sequence). The CDR3 DNA reads as TGTGCCTGGAGTCGCCAGGGTGACACTGAAGCTTTCTTT. This sequence encodes CAWSRQGDTEAFF.

This clone has a handful of counts. This sequence joins TRBV2 and TRBJ1-3; D remains ambiguous. Per germline, CDR1 SNHLY and CDR2 FYNNEI. This CDR3 region has 13 residues. The V and J ends lost 1 base and 4 bases respectively, with 5 bases between them. CDR3 sequence (DNA): TGTGCCAGCAGTGAAGACTTAGGAAACACCATATATTTT. Protein product: CASSEDLGNTIYF.

The chain couples TRBV19 to TRBJ1-6, with a possible D match to TRBD1 (5 bases). CDR3 length: 13 amino acids. CDR1 LNHDA and CDR2 SQIVND come from the germline V gene (reference sequence). Trimming removed 4 bases from V and 10 bases from J, with 11 bases in between. CDR3 protein: CASSTGRDSPLHF. The CDR3 nucleotides are TGTGCCAGTAGTACAGGTCGGGACTCACCCCTCCACTTT.

The sample holds many counts of this clone. V and J are TRBV10-3 and TRBJ2-7; 7 positions match TRBD2. V trimming: 8 bases; J trimming: 7 bases; junction bases outside the gene matches: 8. Germline CDR1 reads ENHRY; CDR2 reads SYGVKD. This CDR3 has 12 amino acids. The CDR3 is CAIAGAREEQYF. CDR3 coding DNA: TGTGCCATCGCGGGAGCCAGGGAAGAGCAGTACTTC.

This clone appeared a few times. The V gene is TRBV7-2, the J gene TRBJ1-2; D not certain. Trimming pared 5 bases from V and 10 bases from J, leaving 14 bases between. The CDR3 sequence is 12 residues long. CDR1 and CDR2 from the germline V gene are SGHTA and FQGNSA. CDR3 DNA: TGTGCCAGCAGCCCCCCCCGGGATTTCTACACCTTC. Protein product: CASSPPRDFYTF. The whole variable domain, remainder taken from reference TRBV7-2 and TRBJ1-2, is GAGVSQSPSNKVTEKGKDVELRCDPISGHTALYWYRQSLGQGLEFLIYFQGNSAPDKSGLPSDRFSAERTGGSVSTLTIQRTQQEDSAVYLCASSPPRDFYTFGSGTRLTVV.

This clone was detected only a few times. The chain links TRBV7-3 to TRBJ2-3; 9 nucleotides agree with TRBD2. Germline trimming cut 3 bases from V and 7 bases from J; bases unmatched to any gene: 11. The CDR3 loop spans 16 amino acids. The germline gives CDR1 SGHTA, CDR2 FQGTGA. DNA for the CDR3: TGTGCCAGCAGCTTCGCACCGGGACTAGCAAGGTATACGCAGTATTTT. Its translation is CASSFAPGLARYTQYF.

With respect to this clone: Distinct nucleotide sequences in the sample also encode this CDR3. The chain uses TRBV20-1 and TRBJ2-1; D call uncertain. The CDR3 is 11 residues long. Germline values: CDR1 DFQATT, CDR2 SNEGSKA (reference sequence). V lost 3 bases and J lost 1, with 1 base in between. The CDR3 coding sequence is TGCAGTGCTAGTTCCTACAATGAGCAGTTCTTC. Translated: CSASSYNEQFF.

The sample holds a few counts of this clone. This rearrangement joins TRBV29-1 to TRBJ2-1; 7 bases map to TRBD1. V shed 7 bases, J shed 9 bases, and the junction held 6 bases outside the gene matches. The CDR3 is 11 amino acids. Per the germline V gene, CDR1 is SQVTM and CDR2 is ANQGSEA. CDR3 DNA: TGCAGCGGATCGACAGGGATTGAGCAGTTCTTC. The encoded protein is CSGSTGIEQFF.

This chain joins TRBV5-4 and TRBJ2-7, with D perhaps TRBD1 or TRBD2 (6 bases each). V was pared by 4 bases and J by 2 bases, with 13 bases between. CDR3 length: 14 residues. Per the germline V gene, CDR1 is SGHNT and CDR2 is YYREEE (reference sequence). DNA for the CDR3: TGTGCCAGCAGCCCGGGGGACATCGCCTACGAGCAGTACTTC. Residues: CASSPGDIAYEQYF.

This chain links TRBV4-2 with TRBJ2-3; TRBD2 aligns across 14 bases. Trimming cost V 1 base and J 5 bases; bases outside gene matches: 5. CDR1 is LGHNA and CDR2 is YNFKEQ in the germline V gene. CDR3 size: 17 residues. The DNA of the CDR3 is TGTGCCAGCAGCCAAGTTTCCGGGACTAGCGGGGGAGATACGCAGTATTTT. As protein: CASSQVSGTSGGDTQYF.

This clone appeared a few times. This chain joins TRBV28 and TRBJ2-5, with TRBD1 matching 7 bases. The CDR3 is 18 amino acids. With 2 bases clipped from V and 5 bases from J, the junction kept 17 bases outside the gene matches. The germline gives CDR1 MDHEN, CDR2 SYDVKM. CDR3 sequence reads: CASSLGLDRDGYRETQYF. CDR3 nucleotide sequence: TGTGCCAGCAGTTTAGGGTTAGACAGGGACGGTTACAGGGAGACCCAGTACTTC.

The V and J genes are TRBV11-2 and TRBJ2-4, with D possibly being TRBD2 (5 bases). V was pared by 5 bases and J by 7 bases, with 12 bases between. Germline values: CDR1 SGHAT, CDR2 FQNNGV. The CDR3 covers 13 residues. The CDR3 spells CASSLGMVNIQYF. The CDR3 coding sequence is TGTGCCAGCAGCCTCGGGATGGTGAACATTCAGTACTTC.

The V and J genes are TRBV6-5 and TRBJ1-5; TRBD1 might be the D (5 bases). The CDR3 runs 12 residues. Germline CDR1 is MNHEY and CDR2 is SVGAGI. Trimming removed 7 bases at V and 4 bases at J, with 8 bases between. The CDR3 region has the DNA TGTGCCAGCATGGGGCAGAATCAGCCCCAGCATTTT. Protein sequence: CASMGQNQPQHF.

This clone appeared a few times. J is TRBJ1-1 and V is TRBV9; D is unresolved. The CDR3 is 14 amino acids. Germline V gene sequence: CDR1 SGDLS, CDR2 YYNGEE. V shed 0 bases and J shed 0 bases, with 6 bases lying between them. In nucleotides, the CDR3 is TGTGCCAGCAGCGTAGAGCCTATGAACACTGAAGCTTTCTTT. It encodes CASSVEPMNTEAFF.

This clone was found a few times. J is TRBJ2-7 and V is TRBV2; TRBD1 agrees at 7 bases. V trimming: 5 bases; J trimming: 3 bases; junction bases outside the gene matches: 10. Per the germline V gene, CDR1 is SNHLY and CDR2 is FYNNEI. The CDR3 is made up of 15 amino acids. The CDR3 DNA is TGTGCCAGCAGTAACAGGGGATTGGGGCTCTACGAGCAGTACTTC. Amino acids: CASSNRGLGLYEQYF.

The chain links TRBV19 to TRBJ2-7; 8 nucleotides match TRBD1. This CDR3 is 14 amino acids long. Germline V lookup: CDR1 LNHDA, CDR2 SQIVND (reference sequence). The ends lost 3 bases at V and 1 base at J; junction bases unmatched: 2. This CDR3 is CASSIRDRSYEQYF. The CDR3 DNA is TGTGCCAGTAGTATCCGGGACAGGTCCTACGAGCAGTACTTC.

The chain employs TRBV12-5 and TRBJ1-5; D not certain. Germline loops: CDR1 LGHNT, CDR2 FRNRAP. V was trimmed by 1 base and J by 7 bases, leaving 14 bases between them. The CDR3 runs to 15 residues. The CDR3 coding sequence is TGTGCTAGTGGTTTGGACCAACCCGGAGGGCAGCCCCAGCATTTT. Amino acids: CASGLDQPGGQPQHF.

There are a few counts of this clone. CDR3 sequence reads: CAWSGGGAIDTQYF. In DNA form, the CDR3 reads TGTGCCTGGAGTGGAGGGGGCGCTATTGATACGCAGTATTTT. This chain connects TRBV30 to TRBJ2-3; TRBD1 aligns across 7 bases. CDR1 is GTSNPN and CDR2 is SVGIG in the germline V gene (reference sequence). V gave up 1 base and J gave up 6 bases; unmatched junction bases: 7. There are 14 residues in the CDR3. The variable domain in full, completed from reference TRBV30 and TRBJ2-3, reads SQTIHQWPATLVQPVGSPLSLECTVEGTSNPNLYWYRQAAGRGLQLLFYSVGIGQISSEVPQNLSASRPQDRQFILSSKKLLLSDSGFYLCAWSGGGAIDTQYFGPGTRLTVL.

This clone has just a few counts. The chain is built from TRBV5-1 and TRBJ2-5, with 8 bases identical to TRBD1. Germline CDR1 and CDR2: SGHRS and YFSETQ. V shed 3 bases, J shed 4 bases, and the junction held 2 bases outside the gene matches. The CDR3 has 13 amino acids. The CDR3 nucleotides read TGCGCCAGCAGCTACGGGACAGGAGAGACCCAGTACTTC. This gives the protein CASSYGTGETQYF.

This clone was picked up a small number of times. The V gene is TRBV15, the J gene TRBJ2-4; no clear D gene. V dropped 1 base and J dropped 6 bases, with 7 bases sitting between them. This CDR3 comprises 13 residues. CDR1 and CDR2 (germline): LNHNV, YYDKDF (reference sequence). The CDR3 reads CATSRVDGNIQYF. The CDR3 DNA follows: TGTGCCACCAGCAGAGTTGATGGAAACATTCAGTACTTC.

V is TRBV9 and J is TRBJ1-6, with 7 nucleotides matching TRBD1. V dropped 8 bases and J dropped 7; count of bases not matched to a gene: 3. This CDR3 contains 12 residues. Germline lookup yields CDR1 SGDLS and CDR2 YYNGEE. The CDR3 reads CASRQGNSPLHF. In DNA form, the CDR3 reads TGTGCCAGTCGACAGGGCAATTCACCCCTCCACTTT.

The chain combines TRBV29-1 with TRBJ2-3, with a weak D call TRBD1 (6 bases). The CDR3 totals 12 residues. V lost 8 bases, J lost 4 bases, and 13 bases lay in between. Per germline, CDR1 SQVTM and CDR2 ANQGSEA. Here the CDR3 reads CSFRWGPDTQYF. In nucleotides, the CDR3 is TGCAGCTTTCGTTGGGGGCCAGATACGCAGTATTTT.

This rearrangement joins TRBV2 to TRBJ2-4; the D is unclear. The CDR3 covers 14 residues. V gave up 11 bases and J gave up 5 bases, with 19 bases separating them. The germline CDR1 and CDR2 sequences are SNHLY and FYNNEI. The CDR3 protein is CACRRPLRENIQYF. The CDR3 region has the DNA TGTGCCTGCCGAAGGCCGCTGCGAGAAAACATTCAGTACTTC.

As for this clone: This CDR3 is also generated by other DNA sequences in the sample. The V and J genes are TRBV28 and TRBJ2-7; a possible D gene is TRBD2 (7 bases). The CDR3 contains 13 residues. Trimming stripped 6 bases from V and 2 bases from J, with 11 bases between. Germline V gene lookup returns CDR1 MDHEN and CDR2 SYDVKM. Here the CDR3 reads CASSLGGPYEQYF. The CDR3 nucleotides read TGTGCCAGCAGCCTCGGGGGGCCCTACGAGCAGTACTTC.

This clone was seen a few times. The genes are TRBV6-6 and TRBJ1-5, with 8 bases identical to TRBD1. With 1 base clipped from V and 4 bases from J, the junction kept 6 bases outside the gene matches. The CDR3 covers 16 residues. The germline V gene encodes CDR1 MNHNY and CDR2 SVGAGI (reference sequence). CDR3 protein: CASSYLAQGANQPQHF. CDR3 DNA: TGTGCCAGCAGTTACTTGGCGCAGGGGGCAAATCAGCCCCAGCATTTT.

This clone occurred a few times. V is TRBV25-1 and J is TRBJ2-1; weak D call: TRBD1 (6 bases). Deletions cut 3 bases from V and 2 bases from J, with 14 bases between. CDR3 length: 16 amino acids. The germline V gene has CDR1 MGHDK and CDR2 SYGVNS. CDR3 sequence reads: CASSDLQGMAYNEQFF. The DNA of the CDR3 is TGTGCCAGCAGTGACCTCCAGGGGATGGCCTACAATGAGCAGTTCTTC.

This clone has just a few counts. V gene TRBV5-1 combines with J gene TRBJ1-2, with 8 bases matching TRBD1. Trimming cost V 4 bases and J 6 bases; bases outside gene matches: 5. The CDR3 length is 13 residues. The germline V gene encodes CDR1 SGHRS and CDR2 YFSETQ. CDR3 protein: CASSGQGVDGYTF. In DNA, the CDR3 is TGCGCCAGCAGCGGACAGGGAGTTGATGGCTACACCTTC.

This clone occurred a few times. V gene TRBV11-1 combines with J gene TRBJ2-5; TRBD2 agrees at 10 bases. Germline trimming cut 5 bases from V and 4 bases from J; bases unmatched to any gene: 7. Germline CDR1 reads SGHAT; CDR2 reads FQDESV (reference sequence). CDR3 size: 15 residues. CDR3 nucleotide sequence: TGTGCCAGCAGCATTAAAAGGACTAGCGGAGAGACCCAGTACTTC. This translates into CASSIKRTSGETQYF.